This TCR beta chain was documented in a study of T cells in localized non-small cell lung cancer. TCRdb's table, derived via immunoSEQ multiplex PCR, lists solely in-frame clones and lacks some. The table has about 33,000 clones, just under 80% seen once. The CDR3 consists of 20 residues. Germline V gene sequence: CDR1 MDHEN, CDR2 SYDVKM. Trimming removed 1 base from V and 4 bases from J; junction bases left unmatched: 19. Study results and caveats: The highest T cell clonality was in uninvolved adjacent lung, above tumor. Adjacent lung had a median around 50 of the 100 largest tumor clones.

This clone was recorded only once. Its antigen is currently unknown. The specimen comprised peripheral blood, sampled before any cancer treatment. The receptor was derived from a male donor aged 60 or over with stage III squamous cell lung carcinoma. This chain uses TRBV28 with TRBJ2-3; 8 bases line up with TRBD2. The CDR3 protein is CASSLSNAWEIAGGADTQYF. CDR3 DNA sequence: TGTGCCAGCAGTTTATCCAACGCTTGGGAAATTGCGGGGGGTGCAGATACGCAGTATTTT.